Listed below are T cell receptor beta chains from one sample, sequenced in a study of blood T cells in healthy people across ages. TCRdb reanalysed the 5' RACE reads using MiXCR and keeps one entry per CDR3 protein. The table records around 820,000 distinct CDR3 sequences, around a quarter of them present only once. The data were also submitted as part of a second study, on T cells of mothers and their children.

The source material was blood. All receptors derive from a boy between 10 and 17 years old in good health. The conserved cysteine and the conserved F or W are not part of the CDR3 here.

>TRBV7-9|TRBJ2-5
ASTDREETQY
>TRBV6-5|TRBJ2-5
ASSYLGQGVQQY
>TRBV12-3/TRBV12-4|TRBJ1-3
ASTKGQTGSGNTIY
>TRBV20-1|TRBJ2-1
SARVQLDGSSYNEQF
>TRBV28|TRBJ2-7
ASSLWGDTHEQY
>TRBV20-1|TRBJ2-3
SASHGTSTDTQY
>TRBV7-2|TRBJ2-7
ASSPPRGETY
>TRBV20-1|TRBJ1-5
SAMDRANQPQH
>TRBV29-1|TRBJ1-1
SVEEQRDVGAF
>TRBV18|TRBJ2-1
ASSPPGAPVL
>TRBV11-2|TRBJ1-1
ASSFGSGGTEAF
>TRBV4-2|TRBJ2-1
ASSQDRQSDEQF
>TRBV7-2|TRBJ2-5
ASSLGGLAGEEAQY
>TRBV6-4|TRBJ2-1
ASSRERGYNEQF
>TRBV20-1|TRBJ2-7
SARDSHLKFYEQY
>TRBV4-3|TRBJ2-7
ASSQSRTDYEQY
>TRBV25-1|TRBJ1-2
ASSEYGGANYGYT
>TRBV3-1|TRBJ1-6
ASSQQGSIGSPLH
>TRBV29-1|TRBJ2-3
SVVMGGGDTQY
>TRBV28|TRBJ1-5
ASSLQGTGLQPQH
>TRBV28|TRBJ2-3
ASRSGGSPDTQY
>TRBV9|TRBJ2-7
ASSVQGYPYEQY
>TRBV4-3|TRBJ2-5
ASSQAPGGGQGEEETQY
>TRBV29-1|TRBJ2-5
SVTGDSQETQY
>TRBV29-1|TRBJ2-4
SVAGLAGFSGAKNIQY
>TRBV11-2|TRBJ2-5
ASSFVSGLRQETQY
>TRBV6-5|TRBJ2-3
ASSYSPPTSLGTDTQY
>TRBV7-2|TRBJ2-2
AGSSWVFSGELF
>TRBV11-2|TRBJ2-1
ASSLLAGVGNEQF
>TRBV25-1|TRBJ1-1
ASSAVNTEAF
>TRBV5-5|TRBJ2-7
ASSPAAGLSYEQY
>TRBV2|TRBJ2-1
ATVEGGPLSYNEQF
>TRBV29-1|TRBJ2-7
SVEDISEQY
>TRBV7-9|TRBJ2-2
AKQQLVISPSAPGELF
>TRBV6-2/TRBV6-3|TRBJ1-2
ASSYSAGGVNGYT
>TRBV9|TRBJ2-7
ASSVSEGNSYEQY
>TRBV15|TRBJ1-2
ATSRDGPGGYGYT
>TRBV20-1|.
SAPGGREQY
>TRBV15|TRBJ1-5
ATSRDKYSNQPQH
>TRBV4-1|TRBJ1-5
ASAQGQGNQWPQH
>TRBV2|TRBJ2-3
ASGGQGTDTQY
>TRBV4-1|TRBJ2-7
ASSQITGVGEQY
>TRBV12-3/TRBV12-4|TRBJ1-2
ASSFRRWSGYT
>TRBV11-2|TRBJ2-1
ACSATGGGSNEQF
>TRBV6-4|TRBJ2-1
ASSDRGLAGGRTNEQF
>TRBV5-6|TRBJ2-2
ASSLVTAYTGELF
>TRBV9|TRBJ2-7
ASSGAGTRSYEQY
>TRBV29-1|TRBJ2-1
SVSTHELNEQF
>TRBV5-1|TRBJ1-1
ASSLGGLPDTEAF